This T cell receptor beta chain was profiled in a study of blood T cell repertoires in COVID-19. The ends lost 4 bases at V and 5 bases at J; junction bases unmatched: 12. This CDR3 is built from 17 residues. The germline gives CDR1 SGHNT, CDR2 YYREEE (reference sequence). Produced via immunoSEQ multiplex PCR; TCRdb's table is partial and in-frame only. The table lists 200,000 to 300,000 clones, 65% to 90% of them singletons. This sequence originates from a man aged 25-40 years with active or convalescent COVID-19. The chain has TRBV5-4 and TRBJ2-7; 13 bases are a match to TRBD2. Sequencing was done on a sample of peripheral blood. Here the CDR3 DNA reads TGTGCCAGCAGCCCTAGGACTAGCGGGGGTCCGTTCCACGAGCAGTACTTC. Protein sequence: CASSPRTSGGPFHEQYF.